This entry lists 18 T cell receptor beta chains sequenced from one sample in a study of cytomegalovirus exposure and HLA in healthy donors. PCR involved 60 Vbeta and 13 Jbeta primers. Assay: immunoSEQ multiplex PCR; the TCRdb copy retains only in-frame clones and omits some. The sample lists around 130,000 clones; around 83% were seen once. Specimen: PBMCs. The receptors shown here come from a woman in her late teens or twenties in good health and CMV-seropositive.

CDR3 loop: CASSQVDSGTEKLFF. In DNA form, the CDR3 reads TGCGCCAGCAGCCAAGTTGACAGCGGGACGGAAAAACTGTTTTTT. The chain combines TRBV4-1 with TRBJ1-4; maybe TRBD1 (5 bases). V lost 1 base and J lost 8, with 14 bases in between. The germline gives CDR1 MGHRA, CDR2 YSYEKL. This CDR3 is 15 amino acids long.

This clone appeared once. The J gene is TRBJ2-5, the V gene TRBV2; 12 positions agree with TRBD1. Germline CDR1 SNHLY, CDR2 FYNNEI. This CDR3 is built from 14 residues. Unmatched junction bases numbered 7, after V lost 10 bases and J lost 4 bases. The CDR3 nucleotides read TGTGCCATCGGGGGACAGGGGGCAGGAGAGACCCAGTACTTC. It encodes CAIGGQGAGETQYF.

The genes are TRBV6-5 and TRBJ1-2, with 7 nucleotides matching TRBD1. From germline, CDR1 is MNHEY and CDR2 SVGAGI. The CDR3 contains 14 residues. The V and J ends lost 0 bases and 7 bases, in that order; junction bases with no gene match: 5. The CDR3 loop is CASSYSEGARGYTF. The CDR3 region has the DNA TGTGCCAGCAGTTACTCTGAGGGGGCGCGTGGCTACACCTTC.

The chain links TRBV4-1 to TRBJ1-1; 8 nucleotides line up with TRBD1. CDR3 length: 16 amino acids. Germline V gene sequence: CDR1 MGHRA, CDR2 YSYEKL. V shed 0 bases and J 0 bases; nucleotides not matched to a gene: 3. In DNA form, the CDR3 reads TGCGCCAGCAGCCAAGATCAGGGGGCGATGAACACTGAAGCTTTCTTT. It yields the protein CASSQDQGAMNTEAFF.

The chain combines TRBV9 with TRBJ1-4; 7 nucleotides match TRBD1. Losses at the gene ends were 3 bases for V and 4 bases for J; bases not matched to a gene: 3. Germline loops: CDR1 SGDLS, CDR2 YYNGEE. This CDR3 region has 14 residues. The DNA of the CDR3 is TGTGCCAGCAGCGGAGGACAGGATAATGAAAAACTGTTTTTT. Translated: CASSGGQDNEKLFF. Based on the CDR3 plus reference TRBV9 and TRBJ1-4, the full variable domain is DSGVTQTPKHLITATGQRVTLRCSPRSGDLSVYWYQQSLDQGLQFLIQYYNGEERAKGNILERFSAQQFPDLHSELNLSSLELGDSALYFCASSGGQDNEKLFFGSGTQLSVL.

In DNA, the CDR3 is TGTGCCATCAGTGAGACGGGGGATATTAACACCGGGGAGCTGTTTTTT. Translation: CAISETGDINTGELFF. J is TRBJ2-2 and V is TRBV10-3; D may be TRBD2 (6 bases). This CDR3 has 16 amino acids. V lost 2 bases to trimming and J lost 2 bases, with 12 bases between them. Germline V gene sequence: CDR1 ENHRY, CDR2 SYGVKD.

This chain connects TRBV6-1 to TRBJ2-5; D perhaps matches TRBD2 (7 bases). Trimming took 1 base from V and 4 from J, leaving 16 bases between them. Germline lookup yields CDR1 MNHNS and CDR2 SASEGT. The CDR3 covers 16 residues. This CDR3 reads CASSEDGGRGSETQYF. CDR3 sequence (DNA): TGTGCCAGCAGTGAAGACGGGGGGAGGGGGTCAGAGACCCAGTACTTC.

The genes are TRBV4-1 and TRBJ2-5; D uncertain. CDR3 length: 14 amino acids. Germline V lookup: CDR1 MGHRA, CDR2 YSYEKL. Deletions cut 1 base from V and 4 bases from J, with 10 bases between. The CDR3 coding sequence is TGCGCCAGCAGCCAAGTGAACACAGCAGAGACCCAGTACTTC. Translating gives CASSQVNTAETQYF.

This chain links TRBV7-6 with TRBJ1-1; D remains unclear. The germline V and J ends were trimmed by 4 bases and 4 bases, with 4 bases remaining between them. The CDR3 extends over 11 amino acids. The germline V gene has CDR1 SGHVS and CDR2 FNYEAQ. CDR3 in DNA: TGTGCCAGCAGCTCCAGCACTGAAGCTTTCTTT. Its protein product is CASSSSTEAFF.

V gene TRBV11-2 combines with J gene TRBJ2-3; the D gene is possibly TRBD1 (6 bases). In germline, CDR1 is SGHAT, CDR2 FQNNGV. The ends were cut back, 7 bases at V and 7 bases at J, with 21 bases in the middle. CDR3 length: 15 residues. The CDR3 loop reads CASIIPQVGTNTQYF. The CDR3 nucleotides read TGTGCCAGCATCATCCCCCAAGTGGGGACAAATACGCAGTATTTT.

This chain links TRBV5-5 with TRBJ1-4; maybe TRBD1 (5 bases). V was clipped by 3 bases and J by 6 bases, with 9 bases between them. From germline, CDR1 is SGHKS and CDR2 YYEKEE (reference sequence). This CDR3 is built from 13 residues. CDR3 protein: CASSSDTYEKLFF. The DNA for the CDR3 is TGTGCCAGCAGCTCGGACACTTATGAAAAACTGTTTTTT. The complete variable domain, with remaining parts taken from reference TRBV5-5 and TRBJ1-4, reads DAGVTQSPTHLIKTRGQQVTLRCSPISGHKSVSWYQQVLGQGPQFIFQYYEKEERGRGNFPDRFSARQFPNYSSELNVNALLLGDSALYLCASSSDTYEKLFFGSGTQLSVL.

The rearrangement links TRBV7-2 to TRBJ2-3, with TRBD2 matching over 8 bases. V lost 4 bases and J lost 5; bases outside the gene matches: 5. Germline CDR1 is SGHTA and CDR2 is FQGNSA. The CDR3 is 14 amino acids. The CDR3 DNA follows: TGTGCCAGCAGCTCGGGGGGGCGAGAAGATACGCAGTATTTT. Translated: CASSSGGREDTQYF. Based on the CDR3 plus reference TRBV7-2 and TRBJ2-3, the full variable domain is GAGVSQSPSNKVTEKGKDVELRCDPISGHTALYWYRQSLGQGLEFLIYFQGNSAPDKSGLPSDRFSAERTGGSVSTLTIQRTQQEDSAVYLCASSSGGREDTQYFGPGTRLTVL.

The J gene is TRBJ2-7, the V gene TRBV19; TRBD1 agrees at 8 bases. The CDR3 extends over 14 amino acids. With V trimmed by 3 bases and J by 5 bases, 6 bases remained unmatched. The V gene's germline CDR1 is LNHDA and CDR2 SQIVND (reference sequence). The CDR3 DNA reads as TGTGCCAGTAGTATCGAGGACAGGGTGCACGAGCAGTACTTC. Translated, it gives CASSIEDRVHEQYF.

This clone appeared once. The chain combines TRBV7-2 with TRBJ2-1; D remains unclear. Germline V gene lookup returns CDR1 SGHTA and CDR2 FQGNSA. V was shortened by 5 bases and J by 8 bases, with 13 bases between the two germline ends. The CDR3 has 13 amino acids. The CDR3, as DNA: TGTGCCAGCAGCGCGCGGTTAGAAGATGAGCAGTTCTTC. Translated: CASSARLEDEQFF.

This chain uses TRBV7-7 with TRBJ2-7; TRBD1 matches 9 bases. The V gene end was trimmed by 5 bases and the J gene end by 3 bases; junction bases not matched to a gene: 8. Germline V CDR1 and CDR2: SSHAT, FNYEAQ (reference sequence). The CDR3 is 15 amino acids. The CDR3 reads CASSQGQGTFYEQYF. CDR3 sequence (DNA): TGTGCCAGCAGCCAGGGACAGGGAACATTCTACGAGCAGTACTTC. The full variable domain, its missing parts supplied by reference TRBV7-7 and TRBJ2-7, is GAGVSQSPRYKVTKRGQDVTLRCDPISSHATLYWYQQALGQGPEFLTYFNYEAQPDKSGLPSDRFSAERPEGSISTLTIQRTEQRDSAMYRCASSQGQGTFYEQYFGPGTRLTVT.

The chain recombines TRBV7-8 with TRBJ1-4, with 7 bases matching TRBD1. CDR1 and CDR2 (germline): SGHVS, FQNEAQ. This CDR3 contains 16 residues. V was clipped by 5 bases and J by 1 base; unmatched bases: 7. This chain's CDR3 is CASSPRTGLTNEKLFF. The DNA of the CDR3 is TGTGCCAGCAGCCCCCGGACAGGCTTAACTAATGAAAAACTGTTTTTT. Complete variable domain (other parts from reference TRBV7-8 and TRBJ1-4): GAGVSQSPRYKVAKRGQDVALRCDPISGHVSLFWYQQALGQGPEFLTYFQNEAQLDKSGLPSDRFFAERPEGSVSTLKIQRTQQEDSAVYLCASSPRTGLTNEKLFFGSGTQLSVL.

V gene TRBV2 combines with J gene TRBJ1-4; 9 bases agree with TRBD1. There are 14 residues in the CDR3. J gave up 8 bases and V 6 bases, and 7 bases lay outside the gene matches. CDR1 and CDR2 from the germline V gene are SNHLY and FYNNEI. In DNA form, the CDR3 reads TGTGCCAGCAGGAGGACAGGGGTATTAGAAAAACTGTTTTTT. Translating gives CASRRTGVLEKLFF.

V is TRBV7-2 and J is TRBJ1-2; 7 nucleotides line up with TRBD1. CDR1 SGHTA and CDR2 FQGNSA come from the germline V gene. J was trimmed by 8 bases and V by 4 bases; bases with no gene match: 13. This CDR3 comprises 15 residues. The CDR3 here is CASSSIAGGWGGYTF. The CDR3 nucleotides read TGTGCCAGCAGCTCAATAGCAGGGGGATGGGGGGGCTACACCTTC.